This entry lists 21 T cell receptor beta chains sequenced from one sample in a study of T cells in Graves' hyperthyroidism and ophthalmopathy. Amplified regions were TCR beta CDR3 sequences from RNA transcripts. During a first-round RT-PCR of the TCR CDR3, the HTBI primer set was used. TCRdb recomputed calls from the multiplex PCR reads with MiXCR, one row per CDR3 protein. The sample holds almost 350,000 distinct CDR3 sequences, roughly 18% seen once. Sequencing used blood. The receptors derive from a woman aged 40 to 49 with Graves' ophthalmopathy.

The chain joins TRBV28 to TRBJ1-5; no clear D gene. CDR1 is MDHEN, CDR2 SYDVKM, per germline. The ends were cut back, 4 bases at V and 7 bases at J, with 14 bases in the middle. The CDR3 has 14 residues. The DNA of the CDR3 is TGTGCCAGCAGTTCCTCCCCCCGAGGGCAGCCCCAGCATTTT. It yields the protein CASSSSPRGQPQHF.

The table lists this clonotype with many counts. The CDR3 DNA reads as TGCAGTGCTAGATCTCCGGGACAGAAAATGAACGAGCAGTACTTC. Translation: CSARSPGQKMNEQYF. The chain is built from TRBV20-1 and TRBJ2-7, with 7 bases aligning to TRBD1. The CDR3 spans 15 residues. Germline V gene data show CDR1 as DFQATT and CDR2 as SNEGSKA (reference sequence). Unmatched junction bases numbered 12, after V lost 2 bases and J lost 5 bases.

This clonotype was counted ten times or more. This chain links TRBV12-3 or TRBV12-4 with TRBJ1-5, with 8 bases matching TRBD1. The V gene end was trimmed by 5 bases and the J gene end by 6 bases; junction bases not matched to a gene: 6. This CDR3 is 14 amino acids long. DNA of the CDR3: TGTGCCAGCAGTCCTCGGACAGGGAGTCAGCCCCAGCATTTT. It yields the protein CASSPRTGSQPQHF.

There are many counts of this clonotype. The V gene is TRBV15, the J gene TRBJ2-5; no clear D. The CDR3 contains 14 residues. V was cut by 0 bases and J by 1 base, with 6 bases left in between. Per germline, CDR1 LNHNV and CDR2 YYDKDF (reference sequence). The CDR3, as DNA: TGTGCCACCAGCAGAGATAGGTCCCAAGAGACCCAGTACTTC. Translation: CATSRDRSQETQYF.

This clonotype was found many times. The V call is TRBV20-1, the J call TRBJ2-5; D may be TRBD2 (5 bases). The CDR3 totals 14 residues. Germline V gene sequence: CDR1 DFQATT, CDR2 SNEGSKA (reference sequence). V lost 0 bases, J lost 2 bases, and 10 bases lay in between. Here the CDR3 DNA reads TGCAGTGCTAGAGAGTGGACTCGTCAAGAGACCCAGTACTTC. Residues: CSAREWTRQETQYF.

This clonotype has ten or more counts. The CDR3, as DNA: TGTGCCAGCAGTTTAGTGTTCGGGAGGGCCTACACCGGGGAGCTGTTTTTT. It encodes CASSLVFGRAYTGELFF. This chain uses TRBV28 with TRBJ2-2, with 8 bases identical to TRBD2. The CDR3 covers 17 residues. Germline V gene data show CDR1 as MDHEN and CDR2 as SYDVKM. The V segment lost 2 bases and the J segment 3 bases; nucleotides outside the gene matches: 8.

In this sample, this clonotype turned up a few times. This rearrangement joins TRBV4-3 to TRBJ2-7; D is ambiguous. Germline CDR1 and CDR2: LGHNA and YSLEER. V was pared by 0 bases and J by 3 bases, with 6 bases between. This CDR3 is 13 amino acids long. The CDR3 DNA sequence: TGCGCCAGCAGCCAAGACGCCGGCTACGAGCAGTACTTC. It is translated as CASSQDAGYEQYF.

This clonotype has ten or more counts. The chain links TRBV6-4 to TRBJ1-1; D perhaps matches TRBD1 (5 bases). This CDR3 comprises 13 residues. V was cut by 1 base and J by 7 bases, with 10 bases left in between. CDR1 MRHNA and CDR2 SNTAGT come from the germline V gene. CDR3 bases: TGTGCCAGCAGTGACTACCTTGACAGTGAAGCTTTCTTT. Its translation is CASSDYLDSEAFF.

This clonotype appeared many times. This sequence joins TRBV10-3 and TRBJ1-5, with 8 bases lining up with TRBD1. This CDR3 is built from 16 residues. Per the germline V gene, CDR1 is ENHRY and CDR2 is SYGVKD. With V trimmed by 3 bases and J by 1 base, 5 bases remained unmatched. The CDR3 spells CAISETRQGSNQPQHF. CDR3 bases: TGTGCCATCAGTGAAACACGACAGGGGAGCAATCAGCCCCAGCATTTT.

In its sample, this clonotype was seen many times. The chain links TRBV3-1 to TRBJ2-7, with unresolved D. Germline assignment: CDR1 LGHDT and CDR2 YNNKEL (reference sequence). With 0 bases removed from V and 6 bases from J, the gap between germline ends came to 9 bases. The CDR3 sequence is 13 residues long. CDR3 bases: TGTGCCAGCAGCCAAGATCCTGTTAGCGAGCAGTACTTC. It is translated as CASSQDPVSEQYF.

In this sample, this clonotype turned up many times. The genes are TRBV7-2 and TRBJ1-1; 9 positions match TRBD1. With 5 bases clipped from V and 7 bases from J, the junction kept 23 bases outside the gene matches. CDR3 size: 19 residues. Looked up from germline, CDR1 is SGHTA and CDR2 is FQGNSA. This chain's CDR3 is CASSPHSPGTGLITSEAFF. The CDR3 DNA reads as TGTGCCAGCAGCCCACATTCCCCAGGGACAGGGCTAATAACAAGTGAAGCTTTCTTT.

This clonotype was counted many times. The chain has TRBV27 and TRBJ2-7, with 8 bases aligning to TRBD1. V shed 5 bases, J shed 2 bases, and the junction held 5 bases outside the gene matches. The CDR3 loop spans 14 amino acids. Germline V gene lookup returns CDR1 MNHEY and CDR2 SMNVEV (reference sequence). Written as DNA, the CDR3 is TGTGCCAGCAGTGGGACAGGTCTTGCCTACGAGCAGTACTTC. Encoded protein: CASSGTGLAYEQYF.

Ten or more counts support this clonotype. The chain recombines TRBV9 with TRBJ2-5, with D uncertain. In germline, CDR1 is SGDLS, CDR2 YYNGEE. V lost 0 bases and J 5 bases, leaving 2 bases between the germline ends. The CDR3 covers 11 residues. CDR3 nucleotide sequence: TGTGCCAGCAGCGTAGTTGAGACCCAGTACTTC. It yields the protein CASSVVETQYF.

This clonotype was picked up many times. The rearrangement joins TRBV7-8 to TRBJ2-2, with D possibly TRBD2 on 5 matching bases. Germline-derived CDR1 and CDR2 are SGHVS and FQNEAQ. This CDR3 spans 16 amino acids. V was cut by 1 base and J by 2 bases, with 11 bases left in between. The CDR3 sequence is CASSLGVAINTGELFF. The DNA for the CDR3 is TGTGCCAGCAGCTTAGGGGTAGCGATAAACACCGGGGAGCTGTTTTTT.

This clonotype has a count of ten or more. This chain links TRBV19 with TRBJ1-1; TRBD1 is a possible D gene (5 bases). This CDR3 is 14 amino acids long. Germline V lookup: CDR1 LNHDA, CDR2 SQIVND (reference sequence). V was pared by 1 base and J by 0 bases, with 6 bases between. The CDR3 loop reads CASSIGQMNTEAFF. CDR3 DNA sequence: TGTGCCAGTAGTATAGGACAGATGAACACTGAAGCTTTCTTT.

This clonotype was counted ten times or more. This chain links TRBV30 with TRBJ2-7; maybe TRBD1 (5 bases). This CDR3 comprises 13 residues. The ends were cut back, 0 bases at V and 4 bases at J, with 10 bases in the middle. Germline CDR1 and CDR2: GTSNPN and SVGIG (reference sequence). CDR3 nucleotide sequence: TGTGCCTGGAGTGTGGGGCAGGCGTACGAGCAGTACTTC. Its protein product is CAWSVGQAYEQYF.

The chain has TRBV12-3 or TRBV12-4 and TRBJ2-5, with D uncertain. The CDR3 totals 14 residues. V lost 1 base to trimming and J lost 2 bases, with 8 bases between them. The CDR3 spells CASSLVQSQETQYF. The DNA of the CDR3 is TGTGCCAGCAGTTTAGTGCAGTCACAAGAGACCCAGTACTTC.

At least ten counts were recorded for this clonotype. The J gene is TRBJ2-7, the V gene TRBV12-3 or TRBV12-4, with no clear D. The V and J ends lost 6 bases and 0 bases respectively, with 15 bases between them. This CDR3 comprises 15 residues. DNA for the CDR3: TGTGCCAGCAGCCTGGGTCGGGTAGGCTCCTACGAGCAGTACTTC. Encoded protein: CASSLGRVGSYEQYF.

This clonotype was seen ten or more times. For the CDR3, the DNA is TGTGCCAGCAGCTTAGTAGGGGTTAACTATGGCTACACCTTC. Its protein is CASSLVGVNYGYTF. The chain carries TRBV7-8 and TRBJ1-2; possibly TRBD1 for D (5 bases). The CDR3 runs 14 residues. The germline gives CDR1 SGHVS, CDR2 FQNEAQ. Between the trimmed V and J ends, which lost 1 base and 1 base, there was a span of 7 bases. Together with reference TRBV7-8 and TRBJ1-2, the CDR3 gives the full variable domain: GAGVSQSPRYKVAKRGQDVALRCDPISGHVSLFWYQQALGQGPEFLTYFQNEAQLDKSGLPSDRFFAERPEGSVSTLKIQRTQQEDSAVYLCASSLVGVNYGYTFGSGTRLTVV.

This clonotype was counted ten times or more. V usage is TRBV18 and J usage is TRBJ1-2; D is perhaps TRBD1 (6 bases). This CDR3 has 15 amino acids. The ends were cut back, 2 bases at V and 2 bases at J, with 12 bases in the middle. Germline V gene lookup returns CDR1 KGHSH and CDR2 LQKENI. The CDR3 nucleotides are TGTGCCAGCTCACCAACGCAGGGGCGGAACTATGGCTACACCTTC. Protein product: CASSPTQGRNYGYTF.

This clonotype was recorded at least ten times. This chain connects TRBV12-3 or TRBV12-4 to TRBJ1-1; perhaps TRBD1 as D (6 bases). Trimming stripped 3 bases from V and 6 bases from J, with 17 bases between. This CDR3 spans 15 amino acids. For the CDR3, the DNA is TGTGCCAGCAGTTTCGTACCTACAGGGTTGTCTGAAGCTTTCTTT. It codes for CASSFVPTGLSEAFF.